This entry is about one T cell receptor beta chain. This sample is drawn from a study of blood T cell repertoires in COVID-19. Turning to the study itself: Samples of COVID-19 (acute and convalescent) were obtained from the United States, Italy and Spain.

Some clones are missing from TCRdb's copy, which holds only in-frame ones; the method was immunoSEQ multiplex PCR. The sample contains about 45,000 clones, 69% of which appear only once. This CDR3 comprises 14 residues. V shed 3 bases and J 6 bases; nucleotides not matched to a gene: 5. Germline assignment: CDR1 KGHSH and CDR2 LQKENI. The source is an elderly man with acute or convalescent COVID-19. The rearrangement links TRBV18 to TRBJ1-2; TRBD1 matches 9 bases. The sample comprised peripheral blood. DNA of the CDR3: TGTGCCAGCTCACCTCGGACAGGGGATGATGGCTACACCTTC. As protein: CASSPRTGDDGYTF.